These 8 T cell receptor beta chains were sequenced from one sample in a study of regulatory T cells in long-lasting Graves disease. Indicated time point: newly diagnosed GD, antithyroid drugs for less than 3 months. Isolated PBMC RNA provided the starting material for the TCR library. Arm-PCR of CDR3 regions and iRepertoire HTBI primers were used to build TCR beta libraries. Each CDR3 protein is one row after TCRdb ran MiXCR on the multiplex PCR reads. The sample has some 400,000 distinct CDR3 sequences; 14% to 15% are singletons. This same sample was also taken into another study, of T cells in Graves' hyperthyroidism and ophthalmopathy.

Material: peripheral blood mononuclear cells (PBMCs), obtained at new diagnosis, from a patient treated with antithyroid drugs. These receptor sequences come from a woman aged 25 to 45 with Graves disease.

This clonotype has at least ten counts. This sequence joins TRBV10-3 and TRBJ2-7; D is ambiguous. There are 15 residues in the CDR3. The V end lost 2 bases, the J end lost 3 bases, and 14 bases lay between the germline ends. CDR1 and CDR2 from the germline V gene are ENHRY and SYGVKD. The CDR3, as DNA: TGTGCCATCAGTGAGGCAGACAAAACTCACTACGAGCAGTACTTC. Translated, it gives CAISEADKTHYEQYF.

The sample holds many counts of this clonotype. The chain uses TRBV11-2 and TRBJ2-7, with 11 bases identical to TRBD2. The CDR3 is 14 amino acids. V dropped 5 bases and J dropped 2; count of bases not matched to a gene: 2. Germline values: CDR1 SGHAT, CDR2 FQNNGV. DNA of the CDR3: TGTGCCAGCAGCCTGGGACTAGCGGCCTACGAGCAGTACTTC. It yields the protein CASSLGLAAYEQYF.

This sequence joins TRBV2 and TRBJ1-5; 7 bases fit TRBD1. V lost 6 bases to trimming and J lost 4 bases; unmatched junction nucleotides: 3. The length of the CDR3 is 13 residues. Germline CDR1 reads SNHLY; CDR2 reads FYNNEI. In DNA, the CDR3 is TGTGCCAGCAGGCAACAGGGGAATCAGCCCCAGCATTTT. This translates into CASRQQGNQPQHF.

With regard to this clonotype: A much larger clone differs from this one at a single base, so this may be a read error. The chain joins TRBV20-1 to TRBJ2-1; 9 bases are a match to TRBD2. CDR3 length: 14 amino acids. V lost 3 bases, J lost 10 bases, and 10 bases stayed unmatched. In germline, CDR1 is DFQATT, CDR2 SNEGSKA (reference sequence). In nucleotides, the CDR3 is TGCAGTGCTAGCACTAGCGGGCGGACCTACGAGCAGTTCTTC. This encodes CSASTSGRTYEQFF.

This clonotype was found many times. The rearrangement uses TRBV20-1 and TRBJ2-1, with D maybe TRBD2 (5 bases). The CDR3 is 16 residues long. The germline gives CDR1 DFQATT, CDR2 SNEGSKA (reference sequence). V gave up 1 base and J gave up 3 bases, with 16 bases separating them. The CDR3 coding sequence is TGCAGTGCTAGAGGAGGGAATAGCGAGATCTACAATGAGCAGTTCTTC. This gives the protein CSARGGNSEIYNEQFF.

V gene TRBV19 combines with J gene TRBJ2-5; possible D gene TRBD1, 6 bases. V was shortened by 3 bases and J by 5 bases, with 16 bases between the two germline ends. CDR3 length equals 15 residues. Germline values: CDR1 LNHDA, CDR2 SQIVND (reference sequence). CDR3 nucleotides: TGTGCCAGTAGTATTTATCAGGGGAGACAGGAGACCCAGTACTTC. It encodes CASSIYQGRQETQYF.

A word on this clonotype: Since a far larger clone is one base different, this is likely a read error. This chain links TRBV13 with TRBJ2-5; no reliable D call. The germline CDR1 and CDR2 sequences are PRHDT and FYEKMQ (reference sequence). The CDR3 spans 15 residues. Trimming cost V 2 bases and J 11 bases, with 21 bases left between them. CDR3 bases: TGTGCCAGCAGCTTATCCCTAAGCTCCTACAATGAGCAGTACTTC. Translation gives CASSLSLSSYNEQYF.

This clonotype was counted a few times. The rearrangement joins TRBV5-6 to TRBJ1-5; tentative D call: TRBD1 (6 bases). This CDR3 region has 15 residues. Per the germline V gene, CDR1 is SGHDT and CDR2 is YYEEEE. The ends were cut back, 2 bases at V and 2 bases at J, with 11 bases in the middle. The CDR3 protein is CASSFRGLGNQPQHF. The CDR3 DNA reads TGTGCCAGCAGCTTTAGGGGGTTGGGCAATCAGCCCCAGCATTTT. Combining the CDR3 with reference TRBV5-6 and TRBJ1-5 gives the whole variable domain DAGVTQSPTHLIKTRGQQVTLRCSPKSGHDTVSWYQQALGQGPQFIFQYYEEEERQRGNFPDRFSGHQFPNYSSELNVNALLLGDSALYLCASSFRGLGNQPQHFGDGTRLSIL.